The 15 T cell receptor beta chains given below trace back to one sample, sequenced in a study of response to subunit inactivated influenza vaccine. From the RT-PCR reads, TCRdb called clonotypes with MiXCR, one entry per CDR3 protein. The sample records hundreds of thousands of distinct CDR3 sequences, 11% being singletons. The sample was also linked to a second study, of T cells expressing NK-cell markers. That paper notes: UMIs were included in TCR beta cDNA generated by 5'RACE template switching.

The material sequenced was PBMCs from blood, taken on the day of vaccination. The receptors were gathered from a man over 45 who received an inactivated influenza vaccine.

This clonotype has more than one count but fewer than ten. The gene calls are TRBV6-2 or TRBV6-3 and TRBJ2-7; 13 bases agree with TRBD2. V was pared by 5 bases and J by 0 bases, with 4 bases of the junction left unmatched. The CDR3 is 16 residues long. CDR1 and CDR2 from the germline V gene are MNHEY and SVGEGT. As DNA, the CDR3 is TGTGCCAGCAGTAAGGGACTAGCGGGACTCTCCTACGAGCAGTACTTC. Protein product: CASSKGLAGLSYEQYF.

The rearrangement joins TRBV2 to TRBJ2-1, with D maybe TRBD2 (6 bases). Germline V lookup: CDR1 SNHLY, CDR2 FYNNEI. The length of the CDR3 is 15 residues. Trimming left V 4 bases short and J 7 bases short, with 17 bases between. The CDR3 loop reads CASSVGLMGPNEQFF. For the CDR3, the DNA is TGTGCCAGCAGTGTGGGACTCATGGGGCCAAATGAGCAGTTCTTC.

CDR3 sequence (DNA): TGTGCCAGCAGCGTAGGAGGACTAGCGGGAAACAATGAGCAGTTCTTC. It encodes CASSVGGLAGNNEQFF. This chain joins TRBV9 and TRBJ2-1; 12 bases agree with TRBD2. Looked up from germline, CDR1 is SGDLS and CDR2 is YYNGEE. The CDR3 spans 16 residues. V lost 0 bases, J lost 5 bases, and 3 bases stayed unmatched.

The chain recombines TRBV18 with TRBJ2-1; D unresolved. V shed 1 base and J shed 8 bases, with 9 bases lying between them. The CDR3 contains 13 residues. Germline V gives CDR1 KGHSH, CDR2 LQKENI. The CDR3 reads CASSPLLRDEQFF. CDR3 DNA sequence: TGTGCCAGCTCACCACTTCTTCGTGATGAGCAGTTCTTC.

The rearrangement joins TRBV20-1 to TRBJ2-6, with D possibly called TRBD1 or TRBD2 (5 bases each). CDR1 DFQATT and CDR2 SNEGSKA come from the germline V gene (reference sequence). The CDR3 has 16 residues. V dropped 0 bases and J dropped 2 bases, with 11 bases sitting between them. DNA of the CDR3: TGCAGTGCTAGAGATCATGGGGGAACTGGGGCCAACGTCCTGACTTTC. Translating it yields CSARDHGGTGANVLTF.

The V call is TRBV2, the J call TRBJ1-5, with unresolved D. With 8 bases removed from V and 4 bases from J, the gap between germline ends came to 9 bases. Germline lookup yields CDR1 SNHLY and CDR2 FYNNEI. There are 12 residues in the CDR3. The CDR3: CASRHANQPQHF. Written as DNA, the CDR3 is TGTGCCAGCCGACACGCTAATCAGCCCCAGCATTTT.

The rearrangement uses TRBV14 and TRBJ2-2, with D unclear. CDR1 is SGHDN and CDR2 is FVKESK in the germline V gene. Trimming took off 1 base at V and 3 bases at J, with 9 bases between the two ends. This CDR3 is built from 15 residues. CDR3 nucleotides: TGTGCCAGCAGCCAAGTTCCGACCTACACCGGGGAGCTGTTTTTT. Encoded protein: CASSQVPTYTGELFF.

This clonotype was seen a few times. The gene calls are TRBV6-5 and TRBJ2-7; 10 bases match TRBD2. Germline CDR1 reads MNHEY; CDR2 reads SVGAGI. The CDR3 has 15 residues. V dropped 2 bases and J dropped 7; count of bases not matched to a gene: 8. The CDR3 is CASSYTASGGGEQYF. The CDR3, as DNA: TGTGCCAGCAGTTACACCGCTAGCGGGGGTGGAGAGCAGTACTTC.

Worth noting for this clonotype: Being one base from a much bigger clone, this may be a read error. This chain connects TRBV6-5 to TRBJ2-2; 8 bases line up with TRBD2. This CDR3 comprises 14 residues. From germline, CDR1 is MNHEY and CDR2 SVGAGI. J gave up 10 bases and V 4 bases, and 8 bases lay outside the gene matches. Here the CDR3 DNA reads TGTGCCAGCAGTTTCGGGGGGGAGGCCGAGGAGCTGTTTTTT. Translating gives CASSFGGEAEELFF.

This clonotype was seen more than once but under ten times. The CDR3 loop is CASREVTGDNEQFF. The CDR3 DNA follows: TGTGCCAGCAGGGAAGTAACAGGGGACAATGAGCAGTTCTTC. The chain carries TRBV7-2 and TRBJ2-1, with 7 bases identical to TRBD1. CDR1 and CDR2 from the germline V gene are SGHTA and FQGNSA. This CDR3 region has 14 residues. The junction had 7 bases not matched to a gene; V was cut back by 6 bases and J by 5 bases.

J is TRBJ2-1 and V is TRBV3-1; 10 bases match TRBD2. CDR1 and CDR2 from the germline V gene are LGHDT and YNNKEL (reference sequence). The junction had 8 bases not matched to a gene; V was cut back by 4 bases and J by 2 bases. This CDR3 region has 17 residues. In DNA, the CDR3 is TGTGCCAGCAGCCCTCGCATACTAGCGGGGACCTACAATGAGCAGTTCTTC. This codes for CASSPRILAGTYNEQFF.

This chain joins TRBV18 and TRBJ2-1; 7 bases align to TRBD1. CDR1 KGHSH and CDR2 LQKENI come from the germline V gene. The CDR3 has 15 residues. J lost 8 bases, V lost 2 bases, and 9 bases had no gene match. The CDR3 spells CASSPLGQGVDEQFF. CDR3 in DNA: TGTGCCAGCTCACCATTGGGCCAGGGGGTCGATGAGCAGTTCTTC.

This CDR3 is CSASRGIETQYF. The CDR3 DNA reads as TGCAGTGCTAGTCGAGGGATAGAGACCCAGTACTTC. This chain uses TRBV20-1 with TRBJ2-5; TRBD2 might be the D (5 bases). The CDR3 totals 12 residues. The germline V and J ends were trimmed by 3 bases and 4 bases, with 9 bases remaining between them. The V gene's germline CDR1 is DFQATT and CDR2 SNEGSKA (reference sequence).

Only a few counts were recorded for this clonotype. The V call is TRBV20-1, the J call TRBJ2-7; D perhaps matches TRBD1 (5 bases). V gave up 3 bases and J gave up 4 bases, with 19 bases separating them. The CDR3 totals 15 residues. CDR1 and CDR2 from the germline V gene are DFQATT and SNEGSKA (reference sequence). CDR3 nucleotides: TGCAGTGCTAGGGTGGGGCAAGCCCCCACTTACGAGCAGTACTTC. It encodes CSARVGQAPTYEQYF.

V and J are TRBV15 and TRBJ2-3; D is unclear. CDR1 LNHNV and CDR2 YYDKDF come from the germline V gene (reference sequence). The CDR3 sequence is 14 residues long. V lost 5 bases, J lost 3 bases, and 12 bases lay in between. CDR3 in DNA: TGTGCCACCAGCCCCCGGTTGGGTACAGATACGCAGTATTTT. Translating it yields CATSPRLGTDTQYF. Combining the CDR3 with reference TRBV15 and TRBJ2-3 gives the whole variable domain DAMVIQNPRYQVTQFGKPVTLSCSQTLNHNVMYWYQQKSSQAPKLLFHYYDKDFNNEADTPDNFQSRRPNTSFCFLDIRSPGLGDTAMYLCATSPRLGTDTQYFGPGTRLTVL.